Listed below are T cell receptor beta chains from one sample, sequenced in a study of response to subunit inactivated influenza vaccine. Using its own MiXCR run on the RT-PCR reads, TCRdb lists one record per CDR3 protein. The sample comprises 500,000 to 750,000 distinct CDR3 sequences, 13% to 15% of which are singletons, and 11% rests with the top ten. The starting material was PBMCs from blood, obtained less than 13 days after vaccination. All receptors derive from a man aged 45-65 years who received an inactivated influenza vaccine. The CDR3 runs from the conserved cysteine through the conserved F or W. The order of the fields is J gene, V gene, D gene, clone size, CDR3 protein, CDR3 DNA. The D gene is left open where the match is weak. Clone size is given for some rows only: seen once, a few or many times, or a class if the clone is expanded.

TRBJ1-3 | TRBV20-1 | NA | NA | CSARDPSRGRGNTIYF | TGCAGTGCTAGAGATCCTTCCAGGGGAAGAGGAAACACCATATATTTT
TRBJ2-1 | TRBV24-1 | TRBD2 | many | CATSDGTGTRNEQFF | TGTGCCACCAGTGATGGTACCGGGACTAGAAATGAGCAGTTCTTC
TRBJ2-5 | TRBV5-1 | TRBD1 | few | CASSTGVRETQYF | TGCGCCAGCAGTACAGGGGTACGGGAGACCCAGTACTTC
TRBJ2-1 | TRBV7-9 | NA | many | CASSPPGLTSYNEQFF | TGTGCCAGCAGCCCACCGGGACTGACCTCCTACAATGAGCAGTTCTTC
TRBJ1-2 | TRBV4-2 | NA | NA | CASSPARGEDGYTF | TGTGCCAGCAGCCCGGCCCGAGGGGAAGATGGCTACACCTTC
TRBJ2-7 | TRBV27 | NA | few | CAVGRSYEQYF | TGTGCCGTCGGACGGTCCTACGAGCAGTACTTC
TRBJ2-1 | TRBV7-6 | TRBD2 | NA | CASTLTSGAYNEQFF | TGTGCCAGCACCCTGACTAGCGGGGCTTACAATGAGCAGTTCTTC
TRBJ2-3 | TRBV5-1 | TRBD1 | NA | CASSLALGQSTDTQYF | TGCGCCAGCAGCTTGGCTTTGGGACAGAGCACAGATACGCAGTATTTT
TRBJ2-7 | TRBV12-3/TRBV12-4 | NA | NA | CASRSRTRYEQYF | TGTGCCAGCAGATCTAGAACGCGCTACGAGCAGTACTTC
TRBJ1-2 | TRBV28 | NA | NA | CASSLFNYGYTF | TGTGCCAGCAGTTTATTCAATTATGGCTACACCTTC
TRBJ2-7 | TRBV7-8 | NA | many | CASSSTIRAGSYEQYF | TGTGCCAGCAGCTCAACCATACGGGCGGGCTCCTACGAGCAGTACTTC
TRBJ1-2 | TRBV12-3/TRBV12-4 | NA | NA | CASSLRGLDGYTF | TGTGCCAGCAGTTTAAGGGGTTTAGATGGCTACACCTTC
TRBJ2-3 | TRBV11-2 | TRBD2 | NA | CASSWGTSGRTDTQYF | TGTGCCAGCAGCTGGGGGACTAGCGGGAGGACAGATACGCAGTATTTT
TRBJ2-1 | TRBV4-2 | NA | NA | CASSPKANYEQFF | TGTGCCAGCAGCCCTAAGGCCAATTACGAGCAGTTCTTC
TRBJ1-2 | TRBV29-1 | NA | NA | CSVGYREGNGYTF | TGCAGCGTTGGTTACAGGGAAGGCAATGGCTACACCTTC
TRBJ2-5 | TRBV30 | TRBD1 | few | CAWSVMGQGSETQYF | TGTGCCTGGAGTGTAATGGGACAGGGGTCAGAGACCCAGTACTTC
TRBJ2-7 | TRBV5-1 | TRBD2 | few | CASRLAAAYEQYF | TGCGCCAGCAGACTAGCGGCGGCCTACGAGCAGTACTTC
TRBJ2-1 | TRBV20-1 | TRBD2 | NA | CSANFSGKASYNEQFF | TGCAGTGCTAATTTTAGCGGGAAGGCCTCCTACAATGAGCAGTTCTTC
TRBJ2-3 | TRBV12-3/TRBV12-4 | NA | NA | CASSYNIADYTDTQYF | TGTGCCAGCAGTTACAATATAGCGGATTACACAGATACGCAGTATTTT
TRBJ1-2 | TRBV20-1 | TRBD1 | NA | CSALFGTGHGYTF | TGCAGTGCTTTGTTCGGGACAGGTCATGGCTACACCTTC
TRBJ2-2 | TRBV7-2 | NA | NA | CASSLTLGANTGELFF | TGTGCCAGCAGCTTAACACTCGGGGCTAACACCGGGGAGCTGTTTTTT
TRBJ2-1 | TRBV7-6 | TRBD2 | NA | CASSLLSGSSYNEQFF | TGTGCCAGCAGCCTTCTTAGCGGGAGCTCCTACAATGAGCAGTTCTTC